The rows below give T cell receptor beta chains drawn from one sample of a study of beta chain features in type 1 diabetes. The assay was immunoSEQ multiplex PCR, and TCRdb's table has in-frame clones only and misses some. The sample holds 500,000 to 850,000 clones, more than 12% seen once. Sequencing was performed on naive CD4+ T cells from blood. Every receptor here comes from a man aged 18-30 years with type 1 diabetes. Each CDR3 is given with its conserved first and last residue.

V gene	J gene	CDR3 protein
TRBV19	TRBJ1-5	CASTQGRGNQPQHF
TRBV5-1	TRBJ1-2	CASSPQGQGIHGYTF
TRBV10-1	TRBJ2-5	CASRPWERRETQYF
TRBV2	TRBJ1-2	CASSETGGYYGYTF
TRBV28	TRBJ1-5	CASSTPKQGNGQPQHF
TRBV11-3	TRBJ1-1	CASSSRGENTEAFF
TRBV11-2	TRBJ2-7	CASSPGQGLSYEQYF
TRBV5-6	TRBJ1-6	CASSLEGRPLSPLHF
TRBV7-2	TRBJ2-1	CASSSRTSGSRNEQFF
TRBV5-1	TRBJ2-5	CASSRDREETQYF
TRBV7-9	TRBJ1-2	CASSLVVAGANGYTF
TRBV6-5	TRBJ2-1	CASSYLSPRGGNEQFF
TRBV29-1	TRBJ1-1	CSVCRSMNTEAFF
TRBV9	TRBJ2-3	CASSAPGTGITDTQYF